This is a list of T cell receptor beta chains from one sample in a study of cytomegalovirus exposure and HLA in healthy donors. Measured with immunoSEQ multiplex PCR; TCRdb has only the in-frame clones, and not every one. Here the sample spans 150,000 to 200,000 clones, over 65% being singletons. Sequenced material: PBMCs. Receptors originate from a man aged 18 to 35 in good health and CMV-seropositive. Each CDR3 is given with its conserved first and last residue. Not all rows give a size; the values are once, few, many and, for expanded clones, a class.

j_gene	v_gene	abundance	CDR3aa
TRBJ1-1	TRBV27	few	CASSYGGGGTEAFF
TRBJ1-2	TRBV2	few	CASSEGSIMRFSSLYGYTF
TRBJ1-5	TRBV2	.	CASSQTPLTGEGNQPQHF
TRBJ2-2	TRBV4-1	.	CASSQGLAGGGTGELFF
TRBJ2-3	TRBV2	once	CASSERGQSSTDTQYF
TRBJ1-2	TRBV5-1	few	CASSLDGGYDGYTF
TRBJ2-1	TRBV11-2	.	CASSFPSASGGWNEQFF
TRBJ1-5	TRBV27	.	CASSPSPRGSNQPQHF
TRBJ1-6	TRBV6-5	.	CASSYSAVSPLHF
TRBJ1-1	TRBV30	.	CAWRGGANTEAFF
TRBJ2-5	TRBV6-1	few	CASRRDLDRGETQYF
TRBJ1-6	TRBV30	.	CAWLGQGHSPLHF
TRBJ2-1	TRBV4-2	.	CASSQPGLAGYNEQFF
TRBJ2-3	TRBV7-9	.	CASTAGGGTDTQYF
TRBJ1-1	TRBV11-3	once	CASTAVRQGDAFF
TRBJ2-1	TRBV5-4	.	CASSLAVSLPNNEQFF
TRBJ1-2	TRBV19	.	CASSITQGQAGYTF
TRBJ2-1	TRBV6-5	.	CASSWGLFPYEQFF
TRBJ2-2	TRBV5-1	.	CASSLDGGINTGELFF
TRBJ2-3	TRBV5-1	.	CASTRQDTDTQYF
TRBJ1-1	TRBV10-3	.	CAISGREGRVTEAFF
TRBJ1-2	TRBV11-2	.	CASSLTGDSWYGYTF
TRBJ2-1	TRBV30	.	CAWSLSGGSSYNEQFF
TRBJ1-1	TRBV5-1	.	CASSSLTSTEAFF
TRBJ1-4	TRBV6-1	.	CASWASLNEKLFF
TRBJ1-1	TRBV19	.	CASRVTTGGTEAFF
TRBJ1-5	TRBV18	.	CASSPLAGEPQHF
TRBJ1-5	TRBV16	once	CASSQFGQGGNQPQHF
TRBJ1-5	TRBV28	.	CASSLGTGLKLGQPQHF
TRBJ1-5	TRBV19	.	CASRATRDSRLSNQPQHF
TRBJ2-4	TRBV11-2	.	CASSLEQGRIQYF
TRBJ1-1	TRBV27	.	CASSRQGQDTEAFF
TRBJ1-5	TRBV19	.	CASRVGAQPSGQPQHF